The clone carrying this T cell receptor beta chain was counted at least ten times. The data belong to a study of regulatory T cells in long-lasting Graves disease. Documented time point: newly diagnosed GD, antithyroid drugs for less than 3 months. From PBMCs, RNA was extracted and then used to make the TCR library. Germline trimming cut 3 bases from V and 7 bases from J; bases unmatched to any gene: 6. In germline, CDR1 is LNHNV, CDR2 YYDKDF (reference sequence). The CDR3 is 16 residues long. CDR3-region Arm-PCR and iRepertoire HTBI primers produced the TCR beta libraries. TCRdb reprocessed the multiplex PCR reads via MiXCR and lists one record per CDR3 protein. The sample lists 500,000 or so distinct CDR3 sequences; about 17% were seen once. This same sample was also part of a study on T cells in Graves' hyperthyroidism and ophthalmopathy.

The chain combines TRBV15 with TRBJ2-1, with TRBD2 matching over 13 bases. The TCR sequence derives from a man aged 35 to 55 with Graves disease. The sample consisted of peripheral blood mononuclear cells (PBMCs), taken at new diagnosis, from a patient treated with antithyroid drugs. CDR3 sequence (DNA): TGTGCCACCAGCAGGTCACTAGCGGGAGGGTATAATGAGCAGTTCTTC. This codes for CATSRSLAGGYNEQFF.